These 21 T cell receptor beta chains were all obtained from the same sample, sequenced in a study of blood T cells in healthy people across ages. Together with a sample-barcoded 5' primer, a J-beta primer mix was included in a second PCR lasting roughly 6 to 12 cycles. MiXCR, applied by TCRdb to the 5' RACE reads, yields one record per CDR3 protein. The sample shows approximately 810,000 distinct CDR3 sequences, around 30% of them seen only once. The sample was blood. These receptor sequences come from an elderly woman in good health.

Concerning this clonotype: With a much larger clone just one base away, this may be a read error. V is TRBV4-3 and J is TRBJ1-6; no firm D call. CDR1 is LGHNA, CDR2 YSLEER, per germline. The CDR3 extends over 16 amino acids. This CDR3 reads CASSQDYTAYNSPPHF. In DNA form, the CDR3 reads TGCGCCAGCAGCCAAGATTATACAGCATATAATTCACCCCCCCACTTT.

This clonotype was counted ten times or more. The chain employs TRBV3-1 and TRBJ2-1; D may be TRBD2 (6 bases). In germline, CDR1 is LGHDT, CDR2 YNNKEL (reference sequence). This CDR3 contains 16 residues. Trimming left V 1 base short and J 9 bases short, with 19 bases between. This chain's CDR3 is CASSQVAVRNSGEQFF. The CDR3 DNA follows: TGTGCCAGCAGCCAAGTTGCCGTGCGGAATAGCGGTGAGCAGTTCTTC.

The J gene is TRBJ2-2, the V gene TRBV4-3; possible D gene TRBD1, 5 bases. V shed 3 bases and J shed 3 bases, with 11 bases lying between them. Germline CDR1 is LGHNA and CDR2 is YSLEER. This CDR3 has 15 amino acids. CDR3 coding DNA: TGCGCCAGCAGCCAGGTAGACAGACACACCGGGGAGCTGTTTTTT. This translates into CASSQVDRHTGELFF.

There are a few counts of this clonotype. The rearrangement joins TRBV20-1 to TRBJ1-5; 9 positions match TRBD1. The CDR3 covers 16 residues. CDR1 is DFQATT, CDR2 SNEGSKA, per germline (reference sequence). Trimming at V came to 0 bases and at J to 3 bases, leaving 6 bases not matched to a gene. CDR3 residues: CSARDQGQGSNQPQHF. The CDR3 DNA reads TGCAGTGCTAGAGACCAGGGACAGGGCTCCAATCAGCCCCAGCATTTT.

This clonotype was observed at least ten times. V gene TRBV12-3 or TRBV12-4 combines with J gene TRBJ2-1, with D tentatively TRBD2 (6 bases). With 7 bases removed from V and 3 bases from J, the gap between germline ends came to 25 bases. The CDR3 extends over 18 amino acids. CDR3 nucleotide sequence: TGTGCCAGCACCCGTCCGTCCGGGGGTAGGGGTTTCTACAATGAGCAGTTCTTC. Encoded protein: CASTRPSGGRGFYNEQFF.

This clonotype has a handful of counts. This chain joins TRBV9 and TRBJ1-1, with D possibly matching TRBD1 (5 bases). Germline lookup yields CDR1 SGDLS and CDR2 YYNGEE. The CDR3 consists of 15 residues. Trimming shortened V by 2 bases and J by 1 base, and 12 bases separated the two germline ends. CDR3 in amino acids: CASSVRPGTNTEAFF. The CDR3 nucleotides read TGTGCCAGCAGCGTCCGTCCAGGGACGAACACTGAAGCTTTCTTT.

The rearrangement uses TRBV6-2 or TRBV6-3 and TRBJ1-1; 7 nucleotides align to TRBD1. The ends lost 2 bases at V and 7 bases at J; junction bases unmatched: 7. The CDR3 sequence is 14 residues long. Germline V gene lookup returns CDR1 MNHEY and CDR2 SVGEGT. CDR3 DNA: TGTGCCAGCAGTTACAAGGGGGCTGAATTTGAAGCTTTCTTT. Its protein product is CASSYKGAEFEAFF.

The sample holds many counts of this clonotype. The DNA of the CDR3 is TGTGCCAGCAGCACGGACGGGACACAGCAAGAGACCCAGTACTTC. Amino acid sequence: CASSTDGTQQETQYF. The J gene is TRBJ2-5, the V gene TRBV7-9; D is perhaps TRBD1 (6 bases). The CDR3 totals 15 residues. The V gene lost 5 bases and the J gene lost 2 bases, with 15 bases spanning the gap. Germline assignment: CDR1 SEHNR and CDR2 FQNEAQ (reference sequence).

This rearrangement joins TRBV27 to TRBJ1-2; 7 bases fit TRBD1. Germline trimming cut 5 bases from V and 4 bases from J; bases unmatched to any gene: 10. There are 15 residues in the CDR3. The germline V gene encodes CDR1 MNHEY and CDR2 SMNVEV (reference sequence). CDR3 loop: CASSLRDRIPYGYTF. The DNA of the CDR3 is TGTGCCAGCAGTCTCCGGGACAGAATCCCCTATGGCTACACCTTC.

This clonotype was counted ten times or more. This chain uses TRBV2 with TRBJ2-3, with TRBD2 identical over 7 bases. The V gene's germline CDR1 is SNHLY and CDR2 FYNNEI. This CDR3 has 14 residues. The V segment lost 11 bases and the J segment 5 bases; nucleotides outside the gene matches: 13. The CDR3 reads CAGLGGGGGDTQYF. As DNA, the CDR3 is TGTGCCGGCCTCGGCGGGGGAGGTGGAGATACGCAGTATTTT.

CDR3 DNA sequence: TGTGCCAGCAGCTTATTTAGGACCGTGGCGGGGGGGCAGGGAGATACGCAGTATTTT. This encodes CASSLFRTVAGGQGDTQYF. V gene TRBV7-2 combines with J gene TRBJ2-3; 9 nucleotides line up with TRBD2. Per the germline V gene, CDR1 is SGHTA and CDR2 is FQGNSA. V trimming: 2 bases; J trimming: 5 bases; junction bases outside the gene matches: 17. The CDR3 covers 19 residues.

This clonotype was counted only a few times. A single base separates this from a much larger clone, so it may be a read error. The chain couples TRBV12-3 or TRBV12-4 to TRBJ2-1; 11 nucleotides match TRBD2. CDR3 length: 15 amino acids. The CDR3 DNA is TGTGCCGGCAGAGCTAGCGGGGGGCAGAACAATGAGCAGTTCTTC. Encoded protein: CAGRASGGQNNEQFF.

V usage is TRBV5-1 and J usage is TRBJ2-1; 7 nucleotides align to TRBD2. CDR3 length: 15 amino acids. The V gene's germline CDR1 is SGHRS and CDR2 YFSETQ. V gave up 4 bases and J gave up 2 bases; unmatched junction bases: 6. The CDR3 DNA reads as TGCGCCAGCAGCCCACTAAGCGGGGCCTACAATGAGCAGTTCTTC. Its translation is CASSPLSGAYNEQFF.

This clonotype was seen many times. The chain employs TRBV4-3 and TRBJ2-5, with D perhaps TRBD2 (6 bases). Germline loops: CDR1 LGHNA, CDR2 YSLEER. With 5 bases removed from V and 2 bases from J, the gap between germline ends came to 15 bases. The CDR3 contains 15 residues. CDR3: CASSVFASAQETQYF. In DNA, the CDR3 is TGCGCCAGCAGCGTCTTCGCTAGCGCTCAAGAGACCCAGTACTTC.

At least ten counts were recorded for this clonotype. The V call is TRBV27, the J call TRBJ2-7; D is unresolved. V dropped 3 bases and J dropped 2 bases, with 11 bases sitting between them. Germline CDR1 and CDR2: MNHEY and SMNVEV (reference sequence). The CDR3 totals 14 residues. The CDR3 region is CASSLFGKPYEQYF. CDR3 DNA sequence: TGTGCCAGCAGTTTGTTCGGCAAGCCCTACGAGCAGTACTTC.

This clonotype has just a few counts. The chain employs TRBV6-6 and TRBJ1-6, with 8 bases lining up with TRBD1. The V and J ends lost 5 bases and 9 bases, in that order; junction bases with no gene match: 15. This CDR3 has 17 amino acids. The germline gives CDR1 MNHNY, CDR2 SVGAGI (reference sequence). CDR3 loop: CASSPRGGTGSVSPLHF. CDR3 nucleotide sequence: TGTGCCAGCAGTCCCCGTGGGGGGACAGGTTCAGTTTCACCCCTCCACTTT.

This clonotype was counted a single time. The CDR3 end shows no conserved phenylalanine or tryptophan, and so a read error is likely. The chain recombines TRBV5-1 with TRBJ2-1, with D possibly being TRBD2 (5 bases). Germline V lookup: CDR1 SGHRS, CDR2 YFSETQ. The V and J ends lost 0 bases and 6 bases respectively, with 10 bases between them. The CDR3 loop spans 14 amino acids. Here the CDR3 DNA reads TGCGCCAGCAGCTTGGGTCGGGGTAGCAATGAGCAGTTCGTC. Residues: CASSLGRGSNEQFV.

About this clonotype: This may be a read error: a much more frequent sequence differs by one nucleotide. The V call is TRBV20-1, the J call TRBJ2-4; 10 bases are a match to TRBD2. CDR1 and CDR2 (germline): DFQATT, SNEGSKA (reference sequence). CDR3 length equals 15 residues. CDR3 nucleotide sequence: TGCGGTGCTAGGAGAGTAGCGGGGGGCATAAACATTCAGTACTTC. It specifies CGARRVAGGINIQYF.

This clonotype was seen at least ten times. This chain links TRBV15 with TRBJ2-3; D is uncertain. CDR1 and CDR2 (germline): LNHNV, YYDKDF (reference sequence). Trimming cost V 0 bases and J 0 bases, with 7 bases left between them. This CDR3 has 15 residues. CDR3 region: CATSREPGSTDTQYF. DNA for the CDR3: TGTGCCACCAGCAGAGAACCCGGTAGCACAGATACGCAGTATTTT.

This clonotype came up a few times. The chain uses TRBV12-3 or TRBV12-4 and TRBJ2-3; D is unclear. The length of the CDR3 is 14 residues. V was clipped by 1 base and J by 4 bases, with 9 bases between them. The CDR3, as DNA: TGTGCCAGCAGTTTAGGCAGGAGCGCAGATACGCAGTATTTT. Protein: CASSLGRSADTQYF.

At least ten counts were recorded for this clonotype. This chain links TRBV7-2 with TRBJ2-5, with D possibly called TRBD1 or TRBD2 (5 bases each). The CDR3 spans 13 residues. Germline lookup yields CDR1 SGHTA and CDR2 FQGNSA. The V and J ends lost 3 bases and 5 bases respectively, with 10 bases between them. The CDR3 nucleotides read TGTGCCAGCAGCTTGGGGGTAGTGGAGACCCAGTACTTC. Amino acids: CASSLGVVETQYF.